This T cell receptor beta chain came from a study of early T cells in non-severe SARS-CoV-2 infection. TCRdb processed the 5' RACE reads anew with MiXCR; each CDR3 protein has one entry. The sample lists 75,000 to 100,000 distinct CDR3 sequences, 14% occurring once. The CDR3 spans 17 residues. V gave up 2 bases and J gave up 0 bases; unmatched junction bases: 5. CDR1 MNHEY and CDR2 SVGAGI come from the germline V gene. The source is an adult who was a healthcare worker with PCR-confirmed SARS-CoV-2 infection or an uninfected control (not recorded which). Sequenced: whole blood. The V gene is TRBV6-5, the J gene TRBJ2-1, with 9 bases identical to TRBD2. CDR3 in DNA: TGTGCCAGCAGTTACCGAGGACTAGCGAGCTCCTACAATGAGCAGTTCTTC. This encodes CASSYRGLASSYNEQFF.